Sequencing of this TCR beta chain was carried out in a study of OX40 agonist ivuxolimab in advanced cancers. Study summary: Every 2 weeks, patients got intravenous ivuxolimab at one of six dose levels (0.01-10 mg/kg). Every patient in dose escalation had hepatocellular carcinoma, melanoma, renal cell or head and neck cancer.

The method was immunoSEQ multiplex PCR; TCRdb's version includes in-frame clones alone and lacks a portion of them. Of 65,000 to 85,000 clones listed, around 90% are singletons. This clone was detected once. Samples of blood were obtained at baseline, on cycle 4 day 1, and on cycle 7 day 1. From germline, CDR1 is LNHDA and CDR2 SQIVND (reference sequence). The V gene lost 5 bases and the J gene lost 4 bases, with 8 bases spanning the gap. The CDR3 contains 12 residues. This sequence originates from an adult with an advanced solid tumor such as melanoma, head and neck, liver or kidney cancer. The rearrangement joins TRBV19 to TRBJ1-2; D remains unclear. The sample consisted of CD4+ or CD8+ T cells sorted from blood, taken in a trial of the OX40 agonist ivuxolimab. The CDR3 coding sequence is TGTGCCAGTAGTGGACTGAGCTATGGCTACACCTTC. It translates to CASSGLSYGYTF.